The present entry profiles one TCR beta chain with its context. Profiling relied on immunoSEQ multiplex PCR, and the TCRdb table lists in-frame clones only, not all of them. The top ten hold around 8% of the sample, which has 130,000 to 150,000 clones, roughly 88% seen once. Germline V gene sequence: CDR1 DFQATT, CDR2 SNEGSKA (reference sequence). The CDR3 spans 17 residues. V shed 3 bases and J shed 2 bases, with 19 bases lying between them. This record belongs to a study of blood T cell repertoires in COVID-19. This sequence joins TRBV20-1 and TRBJ1-4; D might be TRBD1 (6 bases). The specimen sequenced was peripheral blood. The sequence came from a woman aged 60-75 years with COVID-19, enrolled during active disease. In nucleotides, the CDR3 is TGCAGTGCTAGTGGCGTCGCAGGGGTGGCGACTAATGAAAAACTGTTTTTT. It specifies CSASGVAGVATNEKLFF.